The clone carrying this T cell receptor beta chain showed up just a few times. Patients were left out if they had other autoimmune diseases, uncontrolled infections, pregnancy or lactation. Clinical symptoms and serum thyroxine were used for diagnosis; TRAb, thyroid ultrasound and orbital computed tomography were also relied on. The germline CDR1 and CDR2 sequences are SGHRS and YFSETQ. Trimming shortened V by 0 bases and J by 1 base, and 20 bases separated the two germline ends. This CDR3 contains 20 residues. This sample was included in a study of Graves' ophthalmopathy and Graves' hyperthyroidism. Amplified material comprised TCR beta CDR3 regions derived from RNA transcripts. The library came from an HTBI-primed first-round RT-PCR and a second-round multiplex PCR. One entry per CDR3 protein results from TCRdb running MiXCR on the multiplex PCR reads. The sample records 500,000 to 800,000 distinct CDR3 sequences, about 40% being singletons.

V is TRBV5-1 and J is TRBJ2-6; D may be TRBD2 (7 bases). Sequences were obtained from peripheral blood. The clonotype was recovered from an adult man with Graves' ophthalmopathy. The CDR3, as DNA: TGCGCCAGCAGCTTGGCCGGTCGGGGGGCGGATTATTCTGGGGCCAACGTCCTGACTTTC. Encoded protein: CASSLAGRGADYSGANVLTF.